This T cell receptor (beta chain) is drawn from a study of T-cell reconstitution after alpha-beta-depleted transplantation in children. Study-wide points: The origin of alpha-beta T cells about two months after transplant was reportedly several hundred expanded graft clones. Hyperexpanded clones declined; after one year, newly produced T cells mostly supplied diversity. High day-60 TCRbeta diversity in some patients came from surviving recipient T cells and thymic progenitors.

Library preparation (for TCRbeta) was performed with unique molecular identifiers. TCRdb reanalysed the PCR reads using MiXCR and keeps one entry per CDR3 protein. The table lists 200,000 to 300,000 distinct CDR3 sequences, less than 9% of them singletons. With regard to this clonotype: What it binds is not known.

The sample consisted of PBMCs, mostly from graft donor cells, taken 180 days after TCRalphabeta/CD19-depleted stem cell transplant. The receptor's source is a male patient aged 5 to 17 who had a stem cell transplant for acute lymphoblastic leukemia, so the T cells may come from the graft donor.

The CDR3 spells CSARGERERYEQYF. The CDR3 coding sequence is TGCAGTGCCAGGGGAGAGCGGGAGAGATACGAGCAGTACTTC. The chain uses TRBV20-1 and TRBJ2-7; TRBD2 agrees at 8 bases. CDR3 length: 14 amino acids. CDR1 DFQATT and CDR2 SNEGSKA come from the germline V gene (reference sequence). V was pared by 6 bases and J by 4 bases, with 11 bases of the junction left unmatched.